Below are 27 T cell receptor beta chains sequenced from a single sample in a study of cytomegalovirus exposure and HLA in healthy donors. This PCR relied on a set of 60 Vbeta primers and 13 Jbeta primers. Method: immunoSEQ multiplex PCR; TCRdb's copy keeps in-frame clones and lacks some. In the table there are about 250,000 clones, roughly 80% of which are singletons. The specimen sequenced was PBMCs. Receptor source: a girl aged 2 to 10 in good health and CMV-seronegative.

CDR3 loop: CASSGLAGEFYYEQYF. The CDR3 DNA is TGTGCCAGCAGCGGACTAGCGGGAGAGTTTTACTACGAGCAGTACTTC. This chain uses TRBV21-1 with TRBJ2-7; the table's TRBD2 call for D was not verified on the DNA. TRBV21-1 represents a pseudogene. The CDR3 length is 16 residues.

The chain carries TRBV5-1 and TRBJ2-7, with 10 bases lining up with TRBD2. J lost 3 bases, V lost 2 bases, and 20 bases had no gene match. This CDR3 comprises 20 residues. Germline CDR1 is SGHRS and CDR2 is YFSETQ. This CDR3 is CASSFRLAGDTHHHRYEQYF. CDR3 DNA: TGCGCCAGCAGCTTTCGGCTAGCGGGGGATACTCACCACCATCGCTACGAGCAGTACTTC.

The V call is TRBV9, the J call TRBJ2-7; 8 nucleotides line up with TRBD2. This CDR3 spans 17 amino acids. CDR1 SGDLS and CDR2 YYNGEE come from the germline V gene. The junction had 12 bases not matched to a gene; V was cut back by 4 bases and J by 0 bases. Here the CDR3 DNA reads TGTGCCAGCAGCTCTCGGGGGGGCTGGCCCTACTCCTACGAGCAGTACTTC. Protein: CASSSRGGWPYSYEQYF.

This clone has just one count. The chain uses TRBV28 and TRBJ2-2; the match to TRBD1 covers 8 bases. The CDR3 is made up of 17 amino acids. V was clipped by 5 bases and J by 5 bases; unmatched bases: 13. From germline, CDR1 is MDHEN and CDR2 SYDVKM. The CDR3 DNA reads TGTGCCAGCAGTCCATTACTCCAGGGGGCTTGGACCGGGGAGCTGTTTTTT. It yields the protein CASSPLLQGAWTGELFF.

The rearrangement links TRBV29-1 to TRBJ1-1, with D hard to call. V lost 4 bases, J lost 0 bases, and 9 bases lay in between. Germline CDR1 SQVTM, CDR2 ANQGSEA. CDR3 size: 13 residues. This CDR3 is CSVARSMNTEAFF. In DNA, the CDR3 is TGCAGCGTTGCCAGGTCAATGAACACTGAAGCTTTCTTT.

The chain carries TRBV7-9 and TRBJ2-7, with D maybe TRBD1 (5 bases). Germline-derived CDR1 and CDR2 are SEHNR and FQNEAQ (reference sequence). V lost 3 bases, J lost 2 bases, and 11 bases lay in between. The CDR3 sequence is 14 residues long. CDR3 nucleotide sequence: TGTGCCAGCAGCTTTGACAGATTTACCTACGAGCAGTACTTC. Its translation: CASSFDRFTYEQYF.

In DNA, the CDR3 is TGCAGCGTTGCTGGACAGGGGGGTGGCCATGAAGCTTTCTTT. It encodes CSVAGQGGGHEAFF. The J gene is TRBJ1-1, the V gene TRBV29-1, with TRBD1 matching over 10 bases. With 4 bases clipped from V and 7 bases from J, the junction kept 9 bases outside the gene matches. The V gene's germline CDR1 is SQVTM and CDR2 ANQGSEA. The CDR3 consists of 14 residues.

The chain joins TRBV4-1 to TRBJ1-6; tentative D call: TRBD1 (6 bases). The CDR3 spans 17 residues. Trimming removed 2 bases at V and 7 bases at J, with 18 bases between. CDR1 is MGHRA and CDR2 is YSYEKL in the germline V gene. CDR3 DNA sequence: TGCGCCAGCAGCCAAATACCACGACAGGCCAACAATTCACCCCTCCACTTT. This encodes CASSQIPRQANNSPLHF.

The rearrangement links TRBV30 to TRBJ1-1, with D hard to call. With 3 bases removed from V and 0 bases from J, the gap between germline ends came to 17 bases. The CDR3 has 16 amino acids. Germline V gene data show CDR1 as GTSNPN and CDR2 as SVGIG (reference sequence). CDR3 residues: CAWRGPPSELNTEAFF. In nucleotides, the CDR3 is TGTGCCTGGAGAGGCCCTCCGAGCGAACTGAACACTGAAGCTTTCTTT.

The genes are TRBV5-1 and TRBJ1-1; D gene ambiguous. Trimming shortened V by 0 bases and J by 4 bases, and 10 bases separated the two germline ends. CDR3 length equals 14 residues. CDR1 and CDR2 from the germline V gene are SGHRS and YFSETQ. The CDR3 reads CASSLGGDPTEAFF. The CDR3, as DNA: TGCGCCAGCAGCTTGGGGGGAGACCCCACTGAAGCTTTCTTT.

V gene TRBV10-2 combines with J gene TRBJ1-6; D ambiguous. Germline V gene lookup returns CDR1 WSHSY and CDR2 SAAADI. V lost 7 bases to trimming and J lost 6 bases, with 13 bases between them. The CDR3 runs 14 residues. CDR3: CASTPQQANSPLHF. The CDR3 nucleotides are TGCGCCAGCACCCCACAGCAGGCTAATTCACCCCTCCACTTT.

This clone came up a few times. CDR3 in DNA: TGTGCCAGCAGCTCTGGACAGGGCCCATCTCAGCCCCAGCATTTT. Protein product: CASSSGQGPSQPQHF. This chain uses TRBV5-6 with TRBJ1-5; 8 bases are a match to TRBD1. Germline V lookup: CDR1 SGHDT, CDR2 YYEEEE. Germline trimming cut 3 bases from V and 6 bases from J; bases unmatched to any gene: 8. The CDR3 totals 15 residues.

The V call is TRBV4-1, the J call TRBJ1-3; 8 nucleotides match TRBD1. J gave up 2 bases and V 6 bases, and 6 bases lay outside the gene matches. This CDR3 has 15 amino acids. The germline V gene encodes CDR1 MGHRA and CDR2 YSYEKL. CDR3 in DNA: TGCGCCAGCAGTTTTGCAGGGGGCGCTGGAAACACCATATATTTT. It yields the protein CASSFAGGAGNTIYF.

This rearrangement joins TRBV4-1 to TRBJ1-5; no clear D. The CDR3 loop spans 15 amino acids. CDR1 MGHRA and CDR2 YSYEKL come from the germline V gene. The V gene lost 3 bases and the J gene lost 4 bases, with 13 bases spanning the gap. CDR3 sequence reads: CASSQRENANQPQHF. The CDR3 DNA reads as TGCGCCAGCAGCCAGAGGGAAAACGCAAATCAGCCCCAGCATTTT.

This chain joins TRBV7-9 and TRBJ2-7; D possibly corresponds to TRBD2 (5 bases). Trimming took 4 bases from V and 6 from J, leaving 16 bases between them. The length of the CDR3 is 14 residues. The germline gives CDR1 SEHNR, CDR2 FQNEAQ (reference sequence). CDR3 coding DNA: TGTGCCAGCAGCTCACCCCAGGCCCGGGGCGAGCAGTACTTC. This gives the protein CASSSPQARGEQYF.

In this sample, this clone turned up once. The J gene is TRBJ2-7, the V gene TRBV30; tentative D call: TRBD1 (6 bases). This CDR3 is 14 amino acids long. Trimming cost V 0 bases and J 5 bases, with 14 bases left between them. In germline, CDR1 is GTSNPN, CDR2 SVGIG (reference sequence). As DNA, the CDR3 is TGTGCCTGGAGTGTTGGGGGCATTTCGGACGAGCAGTACTTC. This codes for CAWSVGGISDEQYF.

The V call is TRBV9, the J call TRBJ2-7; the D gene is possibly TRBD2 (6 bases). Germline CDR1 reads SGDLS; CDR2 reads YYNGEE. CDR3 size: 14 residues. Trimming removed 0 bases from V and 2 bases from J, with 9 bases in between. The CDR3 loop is CASSVDSGTYEQYF. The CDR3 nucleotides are TGTGCCAGCAGCGTAGATAGCGGAACCTACGAGCAGTACTTC.

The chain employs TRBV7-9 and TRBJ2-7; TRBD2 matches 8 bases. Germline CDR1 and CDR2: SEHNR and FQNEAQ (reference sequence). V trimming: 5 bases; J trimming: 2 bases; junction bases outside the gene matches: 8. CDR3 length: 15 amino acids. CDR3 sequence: CASSQTPSGPYEQYF. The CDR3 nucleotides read TGTGCCAGCAGCCAAACCCCTAGCGGGCCCTACGAGCAGTACTTC.

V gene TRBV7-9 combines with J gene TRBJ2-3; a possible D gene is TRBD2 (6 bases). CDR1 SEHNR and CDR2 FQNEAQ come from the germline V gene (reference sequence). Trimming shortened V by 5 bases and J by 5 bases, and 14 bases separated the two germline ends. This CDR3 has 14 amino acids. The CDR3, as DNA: TGTGCCAGCAGCCCCCCGCGGGGTTTAGATACGCAGTATTTT. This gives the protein CASSPPRGLDTQYF.

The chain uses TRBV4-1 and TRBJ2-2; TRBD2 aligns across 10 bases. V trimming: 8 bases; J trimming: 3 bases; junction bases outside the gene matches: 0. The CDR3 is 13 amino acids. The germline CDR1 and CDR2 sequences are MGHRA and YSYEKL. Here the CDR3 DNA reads TGCGCCAGCGGACTAGCGGACACCGGGGAGCTGTTTTTT. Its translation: CASGLADTGELFF.

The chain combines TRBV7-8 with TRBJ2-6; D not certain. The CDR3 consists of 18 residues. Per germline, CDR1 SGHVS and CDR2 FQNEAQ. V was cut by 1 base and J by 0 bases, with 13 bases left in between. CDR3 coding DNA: TGTGCCAGCAGCTTAGGCAGGATCTTATTCTCTGGGGCCAACGTCCTGACTTTC. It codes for CASSLGRILFSGANVLTF.

The CDR3 sequence: CASSPIPRTGGMGTGANVLTF. CDR3 in DNA: TGTGCCAGCAGTCCCATCCCTCGAACAGGGGGCATGGGGACTGGGGCCAACGTCCTGACTTTC. The genes are TRBV28 and TRBJ2-6; TRBD1 matches 9 bases. Germline V CDR1 and CDR2: MDHEN, SYDVKM. There are 21 residues in the CDR3. J was trimmed by 2 bases and V by 5 bases; bases with no gene match: 19. The variable domain in full, with the rest retrieved from reference TRBV28 and TRBJ2-6, is DVKVTQSSRYLVKRTGEKVFLECVQDMDHENMFWYRQDPGLGLRLIYFSYDVKMKEKGDIPEGYSVSREKKERFSLILESASTNQTSMYLCASSPIPRTGGMGTGANVLTFGAGSRLTVL.

The CDR3 loop is CASSQEGTRFYEQYF. CDR3 DNA sequence: TGTGCCAGCAGCCAAGAAGGGACTAGATTCTACGAGCAGTACTTC. The rearrangement joins TRBV4-2 to TRBJ2-7; 8 positions agree with TRBD2. This CDR3 has 15 amino acids. CDR1 is LGHNA, CDR2 YNFKEQ, per germline. V shed 0 bases and J 3 bases; nucleotides not matched to a gene: 4.

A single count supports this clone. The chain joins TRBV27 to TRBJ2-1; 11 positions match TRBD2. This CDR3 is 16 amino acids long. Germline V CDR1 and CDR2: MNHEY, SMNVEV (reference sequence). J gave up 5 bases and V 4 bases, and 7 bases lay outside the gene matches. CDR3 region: CASSSPGTSGNNEQFF. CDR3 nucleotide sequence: TGTGCCAGCAGTTCACCAGGGACTAGCGGTAACAATGAGCAGTTCTTC.

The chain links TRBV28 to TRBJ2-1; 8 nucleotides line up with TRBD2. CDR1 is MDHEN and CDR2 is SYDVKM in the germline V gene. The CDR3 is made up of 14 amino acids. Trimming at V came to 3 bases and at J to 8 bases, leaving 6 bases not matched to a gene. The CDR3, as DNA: TGTGCCAGCAGTTTTCCTAGCGGGTTCGATGAGCAGTTCTTC. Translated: CASSFPSGFDEQFF.

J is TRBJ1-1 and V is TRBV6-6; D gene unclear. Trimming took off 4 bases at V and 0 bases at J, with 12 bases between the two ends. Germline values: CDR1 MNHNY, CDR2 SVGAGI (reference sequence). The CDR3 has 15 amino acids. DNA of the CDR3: TGTGCCAGCAGTTTTTGGTCAGACTTGAACACTGAAGCTTTCTTT. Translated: CASSFWSDLNTEAFF.

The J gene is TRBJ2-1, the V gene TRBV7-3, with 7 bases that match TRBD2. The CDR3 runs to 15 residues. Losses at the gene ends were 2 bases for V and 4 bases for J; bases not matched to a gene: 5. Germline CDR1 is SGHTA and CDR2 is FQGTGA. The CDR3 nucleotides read TGTGCCAGCAGCTTATTCGGCGGGGGATACAATGAGCAGTTCTTC. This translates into CASSLFGGGYNEQFF.